This T cell receptor (beta chain) was captured in a study of blood T cell repertoires in COVID-19. Per the original methods: Nucleated cell counts were estimated from reference gene primer amplification. Sequencing was performed with immunoSEQ multiplex PCR; in TCRdb, only in-frame clones are kept and a portion is missing. Clone size and V and J calls were adopted from that table, with D and trimming inferred from the DNA. This sample carries roughly 280,000 clones, around 90% of them seen once, and the ten largest clones take around 2.1%. CDR3 size: 11 residues. Germline-derived CDR1 and CDR2 are SGHRS and YFSETQ. Trimming left V 7 bases short and J 5 bases short, with 7 bases between.

Specimen: peripheral blood. V gene TRBV5-1 combines with J gene TRBJ2-1; no firm D call. The receptor was derived from a man aged 50-59 years with acute or convalescent COVID-19. The CDR3 DNA reads TGCGCCAGCTCGCCGGACAATGAGCAGTTCTTC. Its translation: CASSPDNEQFF.